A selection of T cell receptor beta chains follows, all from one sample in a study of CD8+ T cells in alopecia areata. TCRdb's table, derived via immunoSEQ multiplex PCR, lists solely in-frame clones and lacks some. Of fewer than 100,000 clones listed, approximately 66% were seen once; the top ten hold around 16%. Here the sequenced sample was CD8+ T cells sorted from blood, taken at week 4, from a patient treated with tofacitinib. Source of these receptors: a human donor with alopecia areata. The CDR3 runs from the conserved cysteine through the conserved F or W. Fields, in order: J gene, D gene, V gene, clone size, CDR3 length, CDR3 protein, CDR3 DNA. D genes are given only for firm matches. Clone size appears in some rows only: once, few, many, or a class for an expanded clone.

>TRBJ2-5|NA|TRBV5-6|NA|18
CASSLVFSREGRKETQYF
TGTGCCAGCAGCTTGGTGTTTAGCCGCGAAGGACGTAAAGAGACCCAGTACTTC
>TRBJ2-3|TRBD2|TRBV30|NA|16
CAWSAGFTAGGDTQYF
TGTGCCTGGAGTGCCGGTTTTACGGCGGGGGGGGATACGCAGTATTTT
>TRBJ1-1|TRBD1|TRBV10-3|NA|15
CAIRDPGQGETEAFF
TGTGCCATCAGGGATCCGGGACAGGGGGAAACTGAAGCTTTCTTT
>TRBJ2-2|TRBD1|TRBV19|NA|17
CASSIDLGQSITGELFF
TGTGCCAGTAGTATAGATTTGGGACAGTCTATCACCGGGGAGCTGTTTTTT
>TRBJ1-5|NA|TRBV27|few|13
CASRVGTNQPQHF
TGTGCCAGCAGGGTTGGGACCAATCAGCCCCAGCATTTT
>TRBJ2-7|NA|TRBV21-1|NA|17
CASSKVRAAYNGGEQYF
TGTGCCAGCAGCAAAGTCCGGGCAGCCTATAACGGGGGGGAGCAGTACTTC
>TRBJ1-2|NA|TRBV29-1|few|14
CSVDQPGATYGYTF
TGCAGCGTTGATCAGCCGGGAGCTACCTATGGCTACACCTTC
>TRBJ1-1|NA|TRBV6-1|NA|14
CASSNWEGNTEAFF
TGTGCCAGCAGTAACTGGGAGGGTAACACTGAAGCTTTCTTT
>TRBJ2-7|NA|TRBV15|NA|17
CATSRGTLGQATYEQYF
TGTGCCACCAGCAGGGGGACTTTAGGACAGGCGACTTACGAGCAGTACTTC
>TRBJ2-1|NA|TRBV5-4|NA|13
CASSFTSRDEQFF
TGTGCCAGCAGCTTTACTAGTCGGGATGAGCAGTTCTTC
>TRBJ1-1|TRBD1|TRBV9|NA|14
CASSEETGGTEAFF
TGTGCCAGCAGCGAAGAAACAGGGGGAACTGAAGCTTTCTTT
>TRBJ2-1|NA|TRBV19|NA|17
CASSPRQGRRGDDEQFF
TGTGCCAGTAGTCCGCGACAGGGCCGGCGGGGGGATGATGAGCAGTTCTTC
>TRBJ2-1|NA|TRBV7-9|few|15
CASSLPGSKDNEQFF
TGTGCCAGCAGCTTACCGGGTAGTAAAGACAATGAGCAGTTCTTC
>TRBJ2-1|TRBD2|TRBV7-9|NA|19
CASSFRTGLAESSYNEQFF
TGTGCCAGCAGCTTTAGGACGGGACTAGCGGAGAGCTCCTACAATGAGCAGTTCTTC
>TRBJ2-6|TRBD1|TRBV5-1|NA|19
CASSGGTGAISSGANVLTF
TGCGCCAGCAGCGGAGGGACAGGGGCGATTAGCTCTGGGGCCAACGTCCTGACTTTC
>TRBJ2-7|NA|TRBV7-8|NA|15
CASSFSSGSSYEQYF
TGTGCCAGCAGCTTCAGTAGTGGGAGCTCCTACGAGCAGTACTTC
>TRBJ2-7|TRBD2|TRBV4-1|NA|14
CASSPNGGAAEQYF
TGCGCCAGCAGCCCCAACGGGGGGGCCGCGGAGCAGTACTTC
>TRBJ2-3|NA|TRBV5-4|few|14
CASSSTSSTDTQYF
TGTGCCAGCAGCTCGACTAGTAGCACAGATACGCAGTATTTT
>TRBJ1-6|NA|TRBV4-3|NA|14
CASSQEGSQAPLHF
TGCGCCAGCAGCCAAGAAGGAAGCCAAGCACCCCTCCACTTT
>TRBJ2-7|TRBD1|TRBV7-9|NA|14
CASSLMGQAYEQYF
TGTGCCAGCAGCTTAATGGGACAGGCTTACGAGCAGTACTTC
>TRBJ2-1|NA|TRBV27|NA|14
CASSPGTSYNEQFF
TGTGCCAGCAGTCCCGGGACGTCCTACAATGAGCAGTTCTTC
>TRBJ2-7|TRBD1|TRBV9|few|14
CASGEGANSYEQYF
TGTGCCAGCGGAGAGGGGGCGAACTCCTACGAGCAGTACTTC
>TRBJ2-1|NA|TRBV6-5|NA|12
CASAMDYNEQFF
TGTGCCAGCGCCATGGACTACAATGAGCAGTTCTTC
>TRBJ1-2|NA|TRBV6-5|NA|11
CASGDNYGYTF
TGTGCCAGCGGAGATAACTATGGCTACACCTTC
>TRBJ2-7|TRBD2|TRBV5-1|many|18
CASSLGFTSGRAFYEQYF
TGCGCCAGCAGCTTGGGCTTTACTAGCGGGAGGGCTTTCTACGAGCAGTACTTC
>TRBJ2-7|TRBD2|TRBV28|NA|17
CASWGEREGLSSYEQYF
TGTGCCAGCTGGGGCGAACGGGAGGGCCTCAGCTCCTACGAGCAGTACTTC
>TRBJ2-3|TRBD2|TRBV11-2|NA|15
CARHSAGGEGDTQYF
TGTGCCAGGCATTCAGCGGGGGGGGAGGGAGATACGCAGTATTTT
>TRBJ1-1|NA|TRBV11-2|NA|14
CASTYLGGTAEAFF
TGTGCCAGCACCTACCTCGGGGGAACGGCTGAAGCTTTCTTT
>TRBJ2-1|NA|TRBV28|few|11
CASSLRGEEFF
TGTGCCAGCAGTTTGAGGGGGGAGGAGTTCTTC
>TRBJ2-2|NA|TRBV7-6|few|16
CASSSIGISNTGELFF
TGTGCCAGCAGCTCCATAGGGATCTCGAACACCGGGGAGCTGTTTTTT
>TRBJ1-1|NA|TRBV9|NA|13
CASSVESGTEAFF
TGTGCCAGCAGCGTAGAATCGGGAACTGAAGCTTTCTTT
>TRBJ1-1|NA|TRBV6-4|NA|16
CASSALPGSQNTEAFF
TGTGCCAGCAGTGCTCTTCCCGGGAGCCAGAACACTGAAGCTTTCTTT
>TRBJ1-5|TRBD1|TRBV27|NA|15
CASSPGTGGRQPQHF
TGTGCCAGCAGTCCAGGGACAGGGGGACGACAGCCCCAGCATTTT
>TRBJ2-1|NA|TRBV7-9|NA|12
CASSFSSNEQFF
TGTGCCAGCAGCTTTAGTAGCAATGAGCAGTTCTTC
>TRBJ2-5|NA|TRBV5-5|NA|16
CASILLGSERIETQYF
TGTGCCAGCATCCTCCTGGGGTCGGAGCGAATAGAGACCCAGTACTTC
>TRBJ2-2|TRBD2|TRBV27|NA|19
CASSLSVGLAGVVTGELFF
TGTGCCAGCAGTTTATCGGTGGGACTAGCGGGGGTGGTCACCGGGGAGCTGTTTTTT
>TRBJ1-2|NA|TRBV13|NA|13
CASSSGPSWGYTF
TGTGCCAGCAGCTCGGGACCTAGTTGGGGCTACACCTTC
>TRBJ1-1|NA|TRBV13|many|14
CASSEEGGDTEAFF
TGTGCCAGCAGCGAGGAGGGGGGAGACACTGAAGCTTTCTTT
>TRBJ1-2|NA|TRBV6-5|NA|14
CASRMAGWGEGYTF
TGTGCCAGCCGAATGGCGGGTTGGGGAGAGGGCTACACCTTC
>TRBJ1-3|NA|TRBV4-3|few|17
CASSQSVGSSSGNTIYF
TGCGCCAGCAGCCAATCGGTGGGCAGCAGCTCTGGAAACACCATATATTTT
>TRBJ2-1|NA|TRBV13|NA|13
CASSPDTYNEQFF
TGTGCCAGCAGCCCGGATACTTACAATGAGCAGTTCTTC